The clone carrying this T cell receptor beta chain has just a few counts. The data are from a study of blood T cell repertoires in COVID-19. About the study: Donors in the United States, Italy and Spain gave samples during acute or convalescent COVID-19. The analysed material was cDNA or gDNA that came from T cells, B-cell-depleted T cells, or PBMCs.

In the study's own analysis: By means of reference gene primer amplification, nucleated cell counts were estimated. Clones were read by immunoSEQ multiplex PCR, and TCRdb kept only the in-frame ones, dropping some. The DNA gave D and trimming, while V, J and clone size come from that table. The sample includes 200,000 to 250,000 clones, roughly 85% of them seen just once. The material sequenced was peripheral blood. This receptor was obtained from an older woman with active or convalescent COVID-19.

The CDR3 DNA follows: TGTGCCTGGGGGGAGCAGGGCCAAGAGACCCAGTACTTC. Amino acids: CAWGEQGQETQYF. The genes are TRBV30 and TRBJ2-5; D is tentatively TRBD1 or TRBD2 (5 bases each). Per the germline V gene, CDR1 is GTSNPN and CDR2 is SVGIG (reference sequence). This CDR3 has 13 amino acids. The V end lost 5 bases, the J end lost 1 base, and 11 bases lay between the germline ends.